This entry lists 31 T cell receptor beta chains sequenced from one sample in a study of cytomegalovirus exposure and HLA in healthy donors. Measured with immunoSEQ multiplex PCR; TCRdb has only the in-frame clones, and not every one. The sample has about 78,000 clones, approximately 95% seen once. The sample taken for sequencing was PBMCs. All receptors come from a man between 18 and 29 years old in good health and CMV-seropositive.

V usage is TRBV6-5 and J usage is TRBJ1-2; 8 bases are a match to TRBD1. Trimming removed 8 bases from V and 9 bases from J; junction bases left unmatched: 8. Germline assignment: CDR1 MNHEY and CDR2 SVGAGI. This CDR3 spans 12 amino acids. The CDR3 bases are TGTGCCAGCTCCCAGGGGGCGCAAAGCTACACCTTC. It translates to CASSQGAQSYTF.

About this clone itself: The junction differs from germline at one of its ends, possibly a read error. V usage is TRBV6-1 and J usage is TRBJ1-2; no firm D call. The CDR3 has 13 amino acids. CDR1 and CDR2 (germline): MNHNS, SASEGT. The CDR3 sequence is CASRDGWSPGYTF. The CDR3 nucleotides are TGTGCCAGCCGTGACGGGTGGTCGCCTGGCTACACCTTC.

V usage is TRBV10-3 and J usage is TRBJ2-5, with 9 bases identical to TRBD2. The CDR3 is 14 residues long. Germline V gene sequence: CDR1 ENHRY, CDR2 SYGVKD. The J segment lost 2 bases and the V segment lost 10 bases, leaving 8 bases of the junction unmatched. The CDR3 DNA is TGTGCCAGCAGGAGACTAGCGGCACAAGAGACCCAGTACTTC. Translation gives CASRRLAAQETQYF.

The J gene is TRBJ2-2, the V gene TRBV28; no firm D call. In germline, CDR1 is MDHEN, CDR2 SYDVKM. The CDR3 contains 12 residues. V was shortened by 4 bases and J by 6 bases, with 6 bases between the two germline ends. CDR3 region: CASSWSPGELFF. In nucleotides, the CDR3 is TGTGCCAGCAGTTGGAGTCCCGGGGAGCTGTTTTTT.

The V call is TRBV10-3, the J call TRBJ2-7; a weak D match, TRBD1 (7 bases). Germline CDR1 is ENHRY and CDR2 is SYGVKD. Trimming removed 6 bases from V and 2 bases from J, with 11 bases in between. The CDR3 runs 13 residues. CDR3 sequence: CAISGGQTYEQYF. The CDR3 nucleotides are TGTGCCATCAGCGGGGGACAGACCTACGAGCAGTACTTC.

In this sample, this clone turned up once. The same CDR3 is also encoded by other DNA sequences in this sample. The V gene is TRBV5-4, the J gene TRBJ1-2, with TRBD1 identical over 8 bases. The length of the CDR3 is 15 residues. The germline CDR1 and CDR2 sequences are SGHNT and YYREEE (reference sequence). Trimming took 3 bases from V and 2 from J; bases not matched to a gene: 6. The CDR3, as DNA: TGTGCCAGCAGCTCTCGACAGGGGCGGAACTATGGCTACACCTTC. Translation gives CASSSRQGRNYGYTF.

The V and J genes are TRBV11-2 and TRBJ1-1, with D possibly TRBD1 on 5 matching bases. Germline-derived CDR1 and CDR2 are SGHAT and FQNNGV. Trimming removed 2 bases at V and 0 bases at J, with 10 bases between. The CDR3 is 15 residues long. CDR3 in DNA: TGTGCCAGCAGCTTACTGTGGGGGGTGAACACTGAAGCTTTCTTT. It specifies CASSLLWGVNTEAFF.

The J gene is TRBJ1-2, the V gene TRBV2; 8 bases are shared with TRBD1. CDR1 and CDR2 (germline): SNHLY, FYNNEI. The CDR3 extends over 11 amino acids. J gave up 12 bases and V 5 bases, and 5 bases lay outside the gene matches. CDR3 residues: CASSPDRVNTF. In nucleotides, the CDR3 is TGTGCCAGCAGTCCGGACAGGGTTAACACCTTC.

V gene TRBV2 combines with J gene TRBJ2-5, with TRBD2 identical over 9 bases. Per the germline V gene, CDR1 is SNHLY and CDR2 is FYNNEI. The length of the CDR3 is 13 residues. Germline trimming cut 7 bases from V and 5 bases from J; bases unmatched to any gene: 5. In DNA form, the CDR3 reads TGTGCCAGCAAAGGCGGGAGGGCGGAGACCCAGTACTTC. Translation gives CASKGGRAETQYF.

This chain joins TRBV14 and TRBJ2-3; D may be TRBD2 (6 bases). Looked up from germline, CDR1 is SGHDN and CDR2 is FVKESK. This CDR3 spans 16 amino acids. Trimming left V 1 base short and J 0 bases short, with 11 bases between. The DNA of the CDR3 is TGTGCCAGCAGCCAAGGAGCGGGCACTAGCACAGATACGCAGTATTTT. This gives the protein CASSQGAGTSTDTQYF. The full variable domain, with the rest looked up from reference TRBV14 and TRBJ2-3, is EAGVTQFPSHSVIEKGQTVTLRCDPISGHDNLYWYRRVMGKEIKFLLHFVKESKQDESGMPNNRFLAERTGGTYSTLKVQPAELEDSGVYFCASSQGAGTSTDTQYFGPGTRLTVL.

V usage is TRBV9 and J usage is TRBJ2-3, with 9 nucleotides matching TRBD1. V lost 0 bases and J lost 3; bases outside the gene matches: 8. Per germline, CDR1 SGDLS and CDR2 YYNGEE. The CDR3 consists of 17 residues. The CDR3 region is CASSVEDRGGGTDTQYF. CDR3 DNA sequence: TGTGCCAGCAGCGTAGAGGACAGGGGAGGCGGGACAGATACGCAGTATTTT.

This chain uses TRBV5-1 with TRBJ2-7; D may be TRBD2 (5 bases). Germline CDR1 and CDR2: SGHRS and YFSETQ. V was pared by 4 bases and J by 4 bases, with 9 bases between. The length of the CDR3 is 12 residues. CDR3 loop: CASSPGTYEQYF. The CDR3 region has the DNA TGCGCCAGCAGCCCGGGAACTTACGAGCAGTACTTC.

The chain has TRBV28 and TRBJ2-1, with 9 bases matching TRBD1. Germline CDR1 MDHEN, CDR2 SYDVKM. Trimming at V came to 5 bases and at J to 6 bases, leaving 8 bases not matched to a gene. There are 15 residues in the CDR3. CDR3 sequence reads: CASSLQGAPGNEQFF. Here the CDR3 DNA reads TGTGCCAGCAGTCTACAGGGGGCGCCGGGCAATGAGCAGTTCTTC.

The chain links TRBV6-4 to TRBJ1-4; no reliable D call. Germline values: CDR1 MRHNA, CDR2 SNTAGT. V was pared by 3 bases and J by 8 bases, with 16 bases between. This CDR3 contains 15 residues. The CDR3 DNA reads TGTGCCAGCAGTGAATTAAGGCTAGGCGGGGAAAAACTGTTTTTT. Its protein product is CASSELRLGGEKLFF.

The chain employs TRBV9 and TRBJ1-4; weak D call: TRBD1 (6 bases). The CDR3 has 14 residues. With 3 bases removed from V and 7 bases from J, the gap between germline ends came to 13 bases. The germline V gene has CDR1 SGDLS and CDR2 YYNGEE. The CDR3 here is CASSGGGGLEKLFF. The CDR3 DNA sequence: TGTGCCAGCAGCGGAGGGGGGGGTCTTGAAAAACTGTTTTTT.

This clone was picked up one time. This chain joins TRBV29-1 and TRBJ2-3, with 8 positions matching TRBD2. Trimming cost V 0 bases and J 3 bases; bases outside gene matches: 5. Germline values: CDR1 SQVTM, CDR2 ANQGSEA. CDR3 length: 15 residues. CDR3 coding DNA: TGCAGCGTTGAAGATCTCCAGCGGGAGACAGATACGCAGTATTTT. Translating it yields CSVEDLQRETDTQYF.

This clone was observed once. J is TRBJ2-1 and V is TRBV2, with TRBD1 matching 11 bases. Germline-derived CDR1 and CDR2 are SNHLY and FYNNEI. Germline trimming cut 6 bases from V and 8 bases from J; bases unmatched to any gene: 3. The CDR3 runs 13 residues. The CDR3 bases are TGTGCCAGCAGCCGGGACAGGGGGGATGAGCAGTTCTTC. It yields the protein CASSRDRGDEQFF.

The rearrangement joins TRBV6-5 to TRBJ2-1; 7 bases fit TRBD2. CDR1 MNHEY and CDR2 SVGAGI come from the germline V gene. CDR3 length equals 16 residues. Trimming removed 0 bases from V and 2 bases from J; junction bases left unmatched: 4. CDR3: CASSYSLAATYNEQFF. The CDR3 DNA reads as TGTGCCAGCAGTTACTCGCTAGCGGCTACCTACAATGAGCAGTTCTTC.

V and J are TRBV5-1 and TRBJ2-3, with 7 positions matching TRBD1. From germline, CDR1 is SGHRS and CDR2 YFSETQ. The CDR3 length is 15 residues. The junction had 3 bases not matched to a gene; V was cut back by 0 bases and J by 2 bases. The CDR3 DNA reads TGCGCCAGCAGCTTGGAGACAGGGTCCACAGATACGCAGTATTTT. Protein product: CASSLETGSTDTQYF.

The chain employs TRBV5-1 and TRBJ2-3; D is uncertain. The CDR3 has 15 residues. V lost 4 bases and J lost 5, with 17 bases in between. Per the germline V gene, CDR1 is SGHRS and CDR2 is YFSETQ. The CDR3 region has the DNA TGCGCCAGCAGCATAGAACCGAATAGCTTAGATACGCAGTATTTT. Translating gives CASSIEPNSLDTQYF. The variable domain in full, completed from reference TRBV5-1 and TRBJ2-3, reads KAGVTQTPRYLIKTRGQQVTLSCSPISGHRSVSWYQQTPGQGLQFLFEYFSETQRNKGNFPGRFSGRQFSNSRSEMNVSTLELGDSALYLCASSIEPNSLDTQYFGPGTRLTVL.

DNA of the CDR3: TGTGCCAGCTCACCACCGTCAGCGGGGTTTCGGAATGAGCAGTTCTTC. Its translation is CASSPPSAGFRNEQFF. The chain joins TRBV18 to TRBJ2-1, with 7 bases matching TRBD2. CDR1 is KGHSH, CDR2 LQKENI, per germline. The CDR3 runs to 16 residues. Trimming at V came to 0 bases and at J to 7 bases, leaving 9 bases not matched to a gene.

The chain recombines TRBV4-1 with TRBJ2-1; TRBD1 matches at 7 bases. The V gene end was trimmed by 3 bases and the J gene end by 3 bases; junction bases not matched to a gene: 2. CDR3 length: 14 amino acids. Germline V CDR1 and CDR2: MGHRA, YSYEKL. CDR3 amino acids: CASSQRTGYNEQFF. As DNA, the CDR3 is TGCGCCAGCAGCCAGAGGACAGGCTACAATGAGCAGTTCTTC.

CDR3 sequence (DNA): TGTGCCAGCAGCTTGGTTGGGGGGTCCAGCTATGGCTACACCTTC. As protein: CASSLVGGSSYGYTF. The chain employs TRBV5-6 and TRBJ1-2; D is possibly TRBD1 (5 bases). CDR1 is SGHDT and CDR2 is YYEEEE in the germline V gene. The CDR3 covers 15 residues. Trimming pared 0 bases from V and 4 bases from J, leaving 13 bases between.

This chain joins TRBV9 and TRBJ2-3; perhaps TRBD1 as D (5 bases). V lost 0 bases, J lost 3 bases, and 11 bases lay in between. The CDR3 covers 15 residues. Germline CDR1 reads SGDLS; CDR2 reads YYNGEE. In DNA form, the CDR3 reads TGTGCCAGCAGCGTAGTGGGGCTAGTAACAGATACGCAGTATTTT. Protein sequence: CASSVVGLVTDTQYF.

The rearrangement uses TRBV11-1 and TRBJ2-1; D perhaps matches TRBD1 (6 bases). Trimming pared 1 base from V and 2 bases from J, leaving 9 bases between. The CDR3 extends over 15 amino acids. CDR1 SGHAT and CDR2 FQDESV come from the germline V gene (reference sequence). The CDR3 nucleotides are TGTGCCAGCAGCTTAGATGGGACACCCTACAATGAGCAGTTCTTC. Its protein is CASSLDGTPYNEQFF.

The rearrangement uses TRBV4-1 and TRBJ2-5; TRBD2 aligns across 15 bases. Per the germline V gene, CDR1 is MGHRA and CDR2 is YSYEKL. Trimming cost V 6 bases and J 5 bases; bases outside gene matches: 4. The CDR3 loop spans 15 amino acids. CDR3 nucleotides: TGCGCCAGCAGTCGGACTAGCGGGAGGGAGGAGACCCAGTACTTC. Translated: CASSRTSGREETQYF.

The rearrangement joins TRBV19 to TRBJ2-1; the match to TRBD2 covers 13 bases. CDR3 length: 16 amino acids. Germline V gene data show CDR1 as LNHDA and CDR2 as SQIVND (reference sequence). V was clipped by 5 bases and J by 2 bases; unmatched bases: 3. The CDR3 region is CASSGGLAGAYNEQFF. The CDR3 DNA follows: TGTGCCAGTAGTGGAGGACTAGCGGGAGCCTACAATGAGCAGTTCTTC.

This chain uses TRBV4-1 with TRBJ1-2; D is unclear. In germline, CDR1 is MGHRA, CDR2 YSYEKL. V was cut by 0 bases and J by 1 base, with 15 bases left in between. This CDR3 is built from 17 residues. This chain's CDR3 is CASSQEGGFTRNYGYTF. The CDR3 nucleotides are TGCGCCAGCAGCCAAGAGGGAGGATTTACCCGTAACTATGGCTACACCTTC.

The rearrangement uses TRBV2 and TRBJ2-4; 11 bases fit TRBD2. The ends lost 4 bases at V and 1 base at J; junction bases unmatched: 3. This CDR3 comprises 16 residues. The germline gives CDR1 SNHLY, CDR2 FYNNEI. The CDR3 sequence: CASSGLAGRAKNIQYF. The CDR3 nucleotides are TGTGCCAGCAGTGGACTAGCGGGAAGGGCCAAAAACATTCAGTACTTC.

This chain uses TRBV6-5 with TRBJ2-7; the D gene is possibly TRBD2 (5 bases). This CDR3 comprises 14 residues. Trimming removed 2 bases at V and 6 bases at J, with 14 bases between. The V gene's germline CDR1 is MNHEY and CDR2 SVGAGI. Written as DNA, the CDR3 is TGTGCCAGCAGTTACGGTGGGAGTGTCTCCGAGCAGTACTTC. Its protein is CASSYGGSVSEQYF.

V gene TRBV19 combines with J gene TRBJ1-1; maybe TRBD1 (6 bases). The CDR3 has 14 residues. Trimming removed 4 bases from V and 1 base from J, with 10 bases in between. CDR1 and CDR2 (germline): LNHDA, SQIVND (reference sequence). The CDR3 DNA sequence: TGTGCCAGTAGTAAGGGACAAACGAACACTGAAGCTTTCTTT. This gives the protein CASSKGQTNTEAFF.